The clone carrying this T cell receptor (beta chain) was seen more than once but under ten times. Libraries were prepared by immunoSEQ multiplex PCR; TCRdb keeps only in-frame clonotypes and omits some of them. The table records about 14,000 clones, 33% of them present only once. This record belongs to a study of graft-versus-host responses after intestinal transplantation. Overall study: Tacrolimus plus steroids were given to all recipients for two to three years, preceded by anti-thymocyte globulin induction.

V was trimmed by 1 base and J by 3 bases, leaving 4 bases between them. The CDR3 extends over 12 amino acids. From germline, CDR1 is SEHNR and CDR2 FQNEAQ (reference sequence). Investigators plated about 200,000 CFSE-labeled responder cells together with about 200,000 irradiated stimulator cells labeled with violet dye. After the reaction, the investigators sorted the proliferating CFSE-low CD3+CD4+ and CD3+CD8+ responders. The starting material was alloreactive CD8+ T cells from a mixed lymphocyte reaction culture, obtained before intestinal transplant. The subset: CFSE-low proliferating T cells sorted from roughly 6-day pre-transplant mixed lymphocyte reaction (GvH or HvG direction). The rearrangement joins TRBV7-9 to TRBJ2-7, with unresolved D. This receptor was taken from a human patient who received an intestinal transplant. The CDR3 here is CASSLDHYEQYF. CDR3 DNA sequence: TGTGCCAGCAGCTTAGATCACTACGAGCAGTACTTC.